This T cell receptor beta chain was sequenced during a study of cytomegalovirus exposure and HLA in healthy donors. Study outcomes and limitations: It was 150 to 200 TCR beta chains that were listed as cytomegalovirus-associated. Earlier analysis yielded a pattern in which most TCR beta V segments were productive about 87% or about 30% of the time.

V shed 5 bases and J 4 bases; nucleotides not matched to a gene: 4. In germline, CDR1 is SGHTA, CDR2 FQGNSA. There are 14 residues in the CDR3. Of note for this clone: Its antigen is not known.

The primer mix had 60 Vbeta and 13 Jbeta primers. Profiling relied on immunoSEQ multiplex PCR, and the TCRdb table lists in-frame clones only, not all of them. The table records more than 95,000 clones, around 70% of them present only once. This chain joins TRBV7-2 and TRBJ2-7, with 11 bases aligning to TRBD1. The clonotype was recovered from a woman in her forties or fifties in good health and CMV-seropositive. Material: PBMCs. The chain's CDR3 is CASSAGTGGYEQYF. The CDR3 nucleotides read TGTGCCAGCAGCGCCGGGACAGGGGGGTACGAGCAGTACTTC.